Below, 29 T cell receptor beta chains from the same sample are listed, as sequenced in a study of blood T cell repertoires in COVID-19. Measured with immunoSEQ multiplex PCR; TCRdb has only the in-frame clones, and not every one. The sample has some 200,000 clones; 87% are singletons. Input material: PBMCs or T cells enriched from blood (not recorded which). All receptors come from a woman in her 30s who had recovered from COVID-19.

The gene calls are TRBV9 and TRBJ2-3; 10 bases are a match to TRBD1. The CDR3 contains 16 residues. Unmatched junction bases numbered 9, after V lost 4 bases and J lost 4 bases. Germline V gene lookup returns CDR1 SGDLS and CDR2 YYNGEE. CDR3 region: CASSPRWDRGSDTQYF. CDR3 nucleotides: TGTGCCAGCAGCCCCCGGTGGGACAGGGGCTCAGATACGCAGTATTTT. Filled out from reference TRBV9 and TRBJ2-3, the complete variable domain reads DSGVTQTPKHLITATGQRVTLRCSPRSGDLSVYWYQQSLDQGLQFLIQYYNGEERAKGNILERFSAQQFPDLHSELNLSSLELGDSALYFCASSPRWDRGSDTQYFGPGTRLTVL.

The chain has TRBV10-3 and TRBJ1-3; D not resolved. The CDR3 extends over 17 amino acids. V was cut by 2 bases and J by 0 bases, with 14 bases left in between. CDR1 and CDR2 (germline): ENHRY, SYGVKD. The CDR3 reads CAISEVGSESSGNTIYF. The CDR3 coding sequence is TGTGCCATCAGTGAGGTGGGCTCCGAGAGCTCTGGAAACACCATATATTTT.

The chain joins TRBV9 to TRBJ1-6; D unclear. The V end lost 0 bases, the J end lost 5 bases, and 9 bases lay between the germline ends. CDR1 is SGDLS, CDR2 YYNGEE, per germline. CDR3 length: 15 residues. The CDR3 region is CASSVAGVNNSPLHF. CDR3 nucleotides: TGTGCCAGCAGCGTAGCTGGAGTTAATAATTCACCCCTCCACTTT.

The rearrangement joins TRBV9 to TRBJ1-2; TRBD1 matches at 7 bases. The CDR3 totals 17 residues. V dropped 0 bases and J dropped 4; count of bases not matched to a gene: 12. Germline CDR1 SGDLS, CDR2 YYNGEE. CDR3 sequence: CASSVGPRQGSLYGYTF. CDR3 DNA: TGTGCCAGCAGCGTAGGGCCCCGACAGGGTTCACTCTATGGCTACACCTTC.

The chain uses TRBV5-4 and TRBJ1-6; 9 bases line up with TRBD1. This CDR3 has 16 amino acids. Germline trimming cut 6 bases from V and 0 bases from J; bases unmatched to any gene: 4. Germline CDR1 reads SGHNT; CDR2 reads YYREEE (reference sequence). CDR3 sequence reads: CASTPDRGSYNSPLHF. CDR3 DNA sequence: TGTGCCAGCACTCCGGACAGGGGCTCCTATAATTCACCCCTCCACTTT.

This clone was observed once. The chain links TRBV12-3 or TRBV12-4 to TRBJ1-1; D not certain. CDR3 size: 13 residues. V was pared by 5 bases and J by 0 bases, with 7 bases between. CDR3 in amino acids: CASSKTMNTEAFF. CDR3 sequence (DNA): TGTGCCAGCAGTAAAACTATGAACACTGAAGCTTTCTTT.

The rearrangement uses TRBV18 and TRBJ1-1; perhaps TRBD1 as D (6 bases). The CDR3 has 15 amino acids. Per germline, CDR1 KGHSH and CDR2 LQKENI. Trimming shortened V by 1 base and J by 6 bases, and 15 bases separated the two germline ends. CDR3 in DNA: TGTGCCAGCTCACCACGGTTCCAGGGGACCTCTGAAGCTTTCTTT. Its protein is CASSPRFQGTSEAFF.

The rearrangement joins TRBV19 to TRBJ1-5, with D maybe TRBD1 (5 bases). The germline V gene has CDR1 LNHDA and CDR2 SQIVND (reference sequence). This CDR3 contains 13 residues. V lost 8 bases, J lost 0 bases, and 8 bases lay in between. CDR3 coding DNA: TGTGCCAGTGACAGCTATAGCAATCAGCCCCAGCATTTT. Translation gives CASDSYSNQPQHF.

CDR3 in amino acids: CAWGGGLLNTEAFF. The CDR3 region has the DNA TGTGCCTGGGGAGGGGGACTACTGAACACTGAAGCTTTCTTT. This chain joins TRBV30 and TRBJ1-1, with D perhaps matching TRBD1 (6 bases). This CDR3 spans 14 amino acids. Trimming took off 5 bases at V and 0 bases at J, with 13 bases between the two ends. Germline CDR1 and CDR2: GTSNPN and SVGIG (reference sequence).

The chain's CDR3 is CASSGQTNYGYTF. Here the CDR3 DNA reads TGTGCCAGCAGCGGACAAACTAACTATGGCTACACCTTC. The chain joins TRBV7-2 to TRBJ1-2, with D possibly being TRBD1 (5 bases). V was cut by 5 bases and J by 0 bases, with 7 bases left in between. This CDR3 comprises 13 residues. Germline V gives CDR1 SGHTA, CDR2 FQGNSA.

The chain has TRBV9 and TRBJ1-1; TRBD1 matches at 7 bases. Germline loops: CDR1 SGDLS, CDR2 YYNGEE. The CDR3 is 16 residues long. The junction had 9 bases not matched to a gene; V was cut back by 4 bases and J by 0 bases. In nucleotides, the CDR3 is TGTGCCAGCAGCCCTCACCCAGGGGGAATGAACACTGAAGCTTTCTTT. Amino acids: CASSPHPGGMNTEAFF.

In DNA, the CDR3 is TGTGCCATCAGGGTGGGACTACCAGACGCGTACGAGCAGTACTTC. It codes for CAIRVGLPDAYEQYF. The chain has TRBV10-3 and TRBJ2-7, with 7 nucleotides matching TRBD2. The CDR3 consists of 15 residues. Trimming cost V 6 bases and J 4 bases; bases outside gene matches: 12. CDR1 is ENHRY and CDR2 is SYGVKD in the germline V gene.

This clone was seen a few times. The rearrangement uses TRBV5-4 and TRBJ1-1; the D gene is possibly TRBD1 (5 bases). CDR3 length: 15 residues. CDR1 and CDR2 from the germline V gene are SGHNT and YYREEE (reference sequence). V lost 5 bases to trimming and J lost 0 bases, with 14 bases between them. The CDR3, as DNA: TGTGCCAGCAGTCAGATAGGGGTGGTGAACACTGAAGCTTTCTTT. Translation gives CASSQIGVVNTEAFF.

This rearrangement joins TRBV2 to TRBJ1-4, with a tentative D call TRBD1 (6 bases). This CDR3 contains 17 residues. Germline V gene sequence: CDR1 SNHLY, CDR2 FYNNEI. The V end lost 9 bases, the J end lost 4 bases, and 24 bases lay between the germline ends. CDR3 DNA sequence: TGTGCCAGTTTAGGTGGGGGCCTGACAGGTGATAATGAAAAACTGTTTTTT. Translating gives CASLGGGLTGDNEKLFF.

The CDR3 loop reads CASSYDSYNEQFF. The CDR3 region has the DNA TGTGCCAGCAGTTACGACTCTTACAATGAGCAGTTCTTC. The V call is TRBV6-5, the J call TRBJ2-1; D remains unclear. The CDR3 has 13 amino acids. Germline CDR1 is MNHEY and CDR2 is SVGAGI. The germline V and J ends were trimmed by 2 bases and 4 bases, with 6 bases remaining between them.

The chain couples TRBV12-2 to TRBJ1-1. TRBV12-2 is termed a pseudogene. The CDR3 contains 16 residues. Written as DNA, the CDR3 is TGTGCAAGTCGCTTCGCCGAGGGTCCAGGTCTCACTGAAGCTTTCTTT. Translated: CASRFAEGPGLTEAFF.

The chain combines TRBV7-6 with TRBJ2-2, with a tentative D call TRBD2 (6 bases). The CDR3 is 15 residues long. Germline CDR1 and CDR2: SGHVS and FNYEAQ. V gave up 3 bases and J gave up 0 bases, with 8 bases separating them. CDR3 protein: CASSFGLTNTGELFF. Written as DNA, the CDR3 is TGTGCCAGCAGCTTTGGACTAACGAACACCGGGGAGCTGTTTTTT.

The chain uses TRBV30 and TRBJ2-1, with TRBD2 identical over 10 bases. V was pared by 2 bases and J by 8 bases, with 12 bases of the junction left unmatched. The CDR3 runs 16 residues. Per germline, CDR1 GTSNPN and CDR2 SVGIG (reference sequence). CDR3 bases: TGTGCCTGGAGTTTACCCGGGACTAGCGTCTTGGATGAGCAGTTCTTC. This encodes CAWSLPGTSVLDEQFF.

The chain recombines TRBV30 with TRBJ2-2; 8 bases line up with TRBD1. The germline CDR1 and CDR2 sequences are GTSNPN and SVGIG (reference sequence). CDR3 size: 16 residues. V dropped 3 bases and J dropped 5; count of bases not matched to a gene: 11. The CDR3 DNA is TGTGCCTGGAGGGCCCCAAGGACAGGGATAACCGGGGAGCTGTTTTTT. The encoded protein is CAWRAPRTGITGELFF.

The CDR3 bases are TGTGCCAGCAGTTCCCTCGGTGACTATGGCTACACCTTC. Its translation: CASSSLGDYGYTF. The chain joins TRBV6-2 or TRBV6-3 to TRBJ1-2; no definite D call. CDR3 size: 13 residues. The V gene's germline CDR1 is MNHEY and CDR2 SVGEGT. V was clipped by 4 bases and J by 3 bases, with 9 bases between them.

This chain joins TRBV13 and TRBJ2-3, with D perhaps matching TRBD1 (5 bases). CDR3 length: 15 amino acids. Germline lookup yields CDR1 PRHDT and CDR2 FYEKMQ (reference sequence). Between the trimmed V and J ends, which lost 5 bases and 0 bases, there was a span of 12 bases. The CDR3 protein is CASSTDRVSTDTQYF. The CDR3 DNA is TGTGCCAGCAGCACCGACAGAGTCAGCACAGATACGCAGTATTTT.

The chain combines TRBV12-5 with TRBJ2-2, with 9 nucleotides matching TRBD2. Germline V lookup: CDR1 LGHNT, CDR2 FRNRAP. CDR3 length equals 16 residues. With V trimmed by 2 bases and J by 3 bases, 4 bases remained unmatched. The CDR3 DNA reads TGTGCTAGTGGTTTGAAGATAGCGGGGGACACCGGGGAGCTGTTTTTT. Protein: CASGLKIAGDTGELFF.

This clone was seen only once. J is TRBJ2-2 and V is TRBV14, with 10 bases aligning to TRBD2. The CDR3 loop spans 18 amino acids. CDR1 is SGHDN and CDR2 is FVKESK in the germline V gene. With 0 bases clipped from V and 5 bases from J, the junction kept 9 bases outside the gene matches. DNA of the CDR3: TGTGCCAGCAGCCAAGATCCCCCTAGCGGGAGAGGTACCGGGGAGCTGTTTTTT. It translates to CASSQDPPSGRGTGELFF. Drawing the rest from reference TRBV14 and TRBJ2-2, the complete variable domain is EAGVTQFPSHSVIEKGQTVTLRCDPISGHDNLYWYRRVMGKEIKFLLHFVKESKQDESGMPNNRFLAERTGGTYSTLKVQPAELEDSGVYFCASSQDPPSGRGTGELFFGEGSRLTVL.

The genes are TRBV5-1 and TRBJ2-1; 10 nucleotides align to TRBD2. The germline V gene has CDR1 SGHRS and CDR2 YFSETQ. The ends lost 6 bases at V and 4 bases at J; junction bases unmatched: 7. The length of the CDR3 is 15 residues. The CDR3 region is CASTRAGGPYNEQFF. The CDR3 bases are TGCGCCAGCACCCGAGCGGGAGGGCCATACAATGAGCAGTTCTTC.

The chain uses TRBV9 and TRBJ2-3; 15 bases map to TRBD2. Germline CDR1 and CDR2: SGDLS and YYNGEE. The CDR3 loop spans 18 amino acids. J gave up 1 base and V 4 bases, and 7 bases lay outside the gene matches. The CDR3 sequence: CASSHHRTSGGGTDTQYF. DNA for the CDR3: TGTGCCAGCAGCCATCACCGGACTAGCGGGGGGGGCACAGATACGCAGTATTTT.

V usage is TRBV5-4 and J usage is TRBJ1-2, with a possible D match to TRBD1 (6 bases). CDR1 and CDR2 (germline): SGHNT, YYREEE (reference sequence). CDR3 length: 14 amino acids. V lost 1 base and J lost 5, with 12 bases in between. Here the CDR3 DNA reads TGTGCCAGCAGCTTGTACGACAGGAGTTATGGCTACACCTTC. The encoded protein is CASSLYDRSYGYTF.

This chain uses TRBV5-6 with TRBJ1-1; D might be TRBD1 (6 bases). There are 16 residues in the CDR3. Germline assignment: CDR1 SGHDT and CDR2 YYEEEE. Trimming removed 4 bases at V and 0 bases at J, with 16 bases between. Written as DNA, the CDR3 is TGTGCCAGCAGCCCTCTCGGGGACATACTGAACACTGAAGCTTTCTTT. Encoded protein: CASSPLGDILNTEAFF.

CDR3 residues: CASSFTVNTEAFF. CDR3 DNA: TGTGCCAGCAGCTTCACAGTGAACACTGAAGCTTTCTTT. This chain uses TRBV7-9 with TRBJ1-1; no clear D. V was trimmed by 3 bases and J by 0 bases, leaving 5 bases between them. The CDR3 covers 13 residues. Germline CDR1 is SEHNR and CDR2 is FQNEAQ (reference sequence).

The chain has TRBV7-8 and TRBJ1-4, with D unresolved. The CDR3 loop spans 14 amino acids. Trimming took off 2 bases at V and 3 bases at J, with 7 bases between the two ends. Germline V gene lookup returns CDR1 SGHVS and CDR2 FQNEAQ. The CDR3 sequence is CASSLSVANEKLFF. CDR3 in DNA: TGTGCCAGCAGCTTAAGCGTGGCTAATGAAAAACTGTTTTTT.